This T cell receptor (beta chain) was captured by sequencing in a study of technical replicates of blood from several donors. Here immunoSEQ multiplex PCR was the method, and the copy in TCRdb shows in-frame clones only, minus some. The sample has tens of thousands of clones; 95% to 98% are singletons. The CDR3 contains 20 residues. V gave up 0 bases and J gave up 0 bases, with 20 bases separating them. CDR1 and CDR2 from the germline V gene are LGHNA and YSLEER. The chain employs TRBV4-3 and TRBJ2-2; no reliable D call. This sequence originates from a human donor in good health. Sequencing was carried out using T cells isolated from PBMCs. The CDR3 reads CASSQDATNQSASNTGELFF. The CDR3 DNA follows: TGCGCCAGCAGCCAAGATGCCACCAACCAGTCTGCCTCGAACACCGGGGAGCTGTTTTTT.